This T cell receptor beta chain comes out of a study of a mutant IDH1 vaccine in newly diagnosed glioma. Study-level information: Patients were given eight vaccinations, scheduled in weeks 1, 3, 5, 7, 11, 15, 19 and 23. Treated patients had a mean age of 40.4 years and a 62.5% male, around 38% female split.

Here immunoSEQ multiplex PCR was the method, and the copy in TCRdb shows in-frame clones only, minus some. The profile shows approximately 62,000 clones, approximately 85% of them singletons. Study outcomes and limitations: Evidence of vaccine-induced immune responses was documented in around 93% of patients. It seemed that pseudoprogression was not linked to changes in the top peripheral T cell clonotypes.

V was trimmed by 5 bases and J by 8 bases, leaving 7 bases between them. There are 11 residues in the CDR3. CDR1 and CDR2 from the germline V gene are SGHAT and FQNNGV. In regard to this clone: The antigen remains unidentified.

Time point given: week 23, last vaccination. Vaccination comprised doses that each held 300 ug of mutant IDH1 20-mer peptide, plus topical imiquimod. This receptor was obtained from a man in his thirties or forties with glioma. The chain is built from TRBV11-2 and TRBJ2-1; D remains ambiguous. The sequenced sample was PBMCs, obtained from a glioma patient whose treatment included an IDH1 peptide vaccine. This CDR3 reads CASSHNHEQFF. The CDR3 region has the DNA TGTGCCAGCAGCCACAACCATGAGCAGTTCTTC.